The entry below gives a single T cell receptor beta chain sequence along with its context. This sample stems from a study of blood T cell repertoires in COVID-19. On the study more broadly: The samples span acute and convalescent COVID-19 from the United States, Italy and Spain. T cells, B-cell-depleted T cells, or PBMCs supplied cDNA or gDNA.

Source study methods: Amplification with reference gene primers provided the estimates of nucleated cell counts. Sequencing was performed with immunoSEQ multiplex PCR; in TCRdb, only in-frame clones are kept and a portion is missing. Clonal size and the V and J genes are those of that table, whereas D and trimming came from the DNA. The data show 200,000 to 250,000 clones, with roughly 75% seen just once and roughly 6.7% held by the top ten. There are 13 residues in the CDR3. The germline CDR1 and CDR2 sequences are SGHDT and YYEEEE. Deletions cut 2 bases from V and 4 bases from J, with 9 bases between.

This sequence originates from a woman aged 70 to 79 with acute or convalescent COVID-19. Sequencing input: peripheral blood. The gene calls are TRBV5-6 and TRBJ1-2, with D possibly being TRBD1 (6 bases). In nucleotides, the CDR3 is TGTGCCAGCAGCTTTAGGGACACCTATGGCTACACCTTC. Its protein is CASSFRDTYGYTF.